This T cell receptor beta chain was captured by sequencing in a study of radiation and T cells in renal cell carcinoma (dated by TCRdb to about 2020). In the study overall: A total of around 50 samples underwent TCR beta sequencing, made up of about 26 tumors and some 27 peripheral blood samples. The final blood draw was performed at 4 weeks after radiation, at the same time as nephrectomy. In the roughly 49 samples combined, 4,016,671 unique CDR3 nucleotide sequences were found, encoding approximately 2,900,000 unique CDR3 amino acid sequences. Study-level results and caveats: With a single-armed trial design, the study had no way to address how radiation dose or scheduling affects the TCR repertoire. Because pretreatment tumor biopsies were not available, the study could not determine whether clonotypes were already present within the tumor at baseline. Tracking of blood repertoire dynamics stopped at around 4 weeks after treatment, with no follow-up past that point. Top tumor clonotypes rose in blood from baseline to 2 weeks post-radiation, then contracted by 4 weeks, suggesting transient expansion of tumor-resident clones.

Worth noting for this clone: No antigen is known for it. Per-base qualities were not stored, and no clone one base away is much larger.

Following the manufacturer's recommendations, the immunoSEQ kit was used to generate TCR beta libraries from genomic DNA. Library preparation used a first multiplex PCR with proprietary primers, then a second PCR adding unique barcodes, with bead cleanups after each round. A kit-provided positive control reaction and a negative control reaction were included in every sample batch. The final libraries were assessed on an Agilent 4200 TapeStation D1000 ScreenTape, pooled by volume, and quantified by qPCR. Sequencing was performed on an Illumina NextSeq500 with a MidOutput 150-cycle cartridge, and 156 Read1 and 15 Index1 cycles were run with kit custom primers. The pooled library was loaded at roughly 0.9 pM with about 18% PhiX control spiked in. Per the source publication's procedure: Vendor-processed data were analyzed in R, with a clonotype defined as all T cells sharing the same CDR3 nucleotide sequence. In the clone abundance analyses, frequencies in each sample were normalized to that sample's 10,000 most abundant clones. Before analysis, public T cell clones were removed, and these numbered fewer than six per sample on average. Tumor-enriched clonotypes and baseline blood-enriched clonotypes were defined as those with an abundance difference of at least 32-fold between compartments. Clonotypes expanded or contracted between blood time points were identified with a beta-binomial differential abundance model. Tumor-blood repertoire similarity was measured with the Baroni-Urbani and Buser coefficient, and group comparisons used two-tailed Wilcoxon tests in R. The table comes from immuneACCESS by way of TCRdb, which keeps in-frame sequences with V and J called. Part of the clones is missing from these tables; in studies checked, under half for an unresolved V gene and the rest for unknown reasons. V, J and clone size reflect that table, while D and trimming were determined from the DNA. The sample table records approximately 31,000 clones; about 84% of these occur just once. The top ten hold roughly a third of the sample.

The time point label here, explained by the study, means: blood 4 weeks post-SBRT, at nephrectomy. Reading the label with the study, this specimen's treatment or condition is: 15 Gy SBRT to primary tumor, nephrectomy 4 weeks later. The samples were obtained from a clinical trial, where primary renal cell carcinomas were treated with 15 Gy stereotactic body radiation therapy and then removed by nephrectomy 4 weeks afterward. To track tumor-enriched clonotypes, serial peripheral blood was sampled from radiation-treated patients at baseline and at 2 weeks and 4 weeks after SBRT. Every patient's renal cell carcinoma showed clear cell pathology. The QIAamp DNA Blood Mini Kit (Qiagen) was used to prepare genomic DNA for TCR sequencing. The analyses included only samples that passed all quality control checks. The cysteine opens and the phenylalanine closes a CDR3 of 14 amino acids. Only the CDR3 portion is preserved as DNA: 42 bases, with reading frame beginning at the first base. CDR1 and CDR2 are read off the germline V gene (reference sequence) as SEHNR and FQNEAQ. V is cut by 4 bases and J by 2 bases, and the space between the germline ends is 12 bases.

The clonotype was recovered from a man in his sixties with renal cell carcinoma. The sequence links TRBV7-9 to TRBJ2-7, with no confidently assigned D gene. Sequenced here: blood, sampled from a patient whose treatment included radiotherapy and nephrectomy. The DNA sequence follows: TGTGCCAGCAGCTCCCGTTCACCTACCTACGAGCAGTACTTC. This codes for CASSSRSPTYEQYF. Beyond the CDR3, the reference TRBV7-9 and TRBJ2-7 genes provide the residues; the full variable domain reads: DTGVSQNPRHKITKRGQNVTFRCDPISEHNRLYWYRQTLGQGPEFLTYFQNEAQLEKSRLLSDRFSAERPKGSFSTLEIQRTEQGDSAMYLCASSSRSPTYEQYFGPGTRLTVT.